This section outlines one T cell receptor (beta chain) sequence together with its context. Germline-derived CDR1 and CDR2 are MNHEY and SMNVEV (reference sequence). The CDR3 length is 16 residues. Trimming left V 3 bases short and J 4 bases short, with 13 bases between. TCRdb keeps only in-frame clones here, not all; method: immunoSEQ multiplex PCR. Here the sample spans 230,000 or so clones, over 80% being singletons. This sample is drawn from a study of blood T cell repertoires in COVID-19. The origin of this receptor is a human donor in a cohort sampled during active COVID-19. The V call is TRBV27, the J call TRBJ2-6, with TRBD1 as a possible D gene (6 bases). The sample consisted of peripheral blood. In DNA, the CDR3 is TGTGCCAGCAGTTTCCGTACAGGGAACGGGGCCAACGTCCTGACTTTC. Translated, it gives CASSFRTGNGANVLTF.